A single T cell receptor beta chain is shown here with its context. Its antigen remains unidentified. Molecular barcoded adaptors covering alpha/delta and beta/gamma chains were used on about 0.4 ug RNA. TCRdb used MiXCR to reprocess the reads, holding one entry per CDR3 protein. The table lists tens of thousands of distinct CDR3 sequences, roughly 18% of them singletons. This specimen belongs to a study of read filtering for tumor transcriptome and immune sequencing. Study-wide context: Mean patient age was approximately 66 years, range about 45 to 85; some 17 male, roughly 14 female. IR-seq gave about 3.5 to 10.27 million TCR reads per sample; RNA-seq gave about 80 to 1,400.

General study findings and limits: Compared with RNA-seq, IR-seq gave much higher clonotype depth and reliability.

Every patient had bone marrow sampled while the disease was active. Trimming shortened V by 2 bases and J by 2 bases, and 17 bases separated the two germline ends. The CDR3 totals 17 residues. The germline V gene has CDR1 SGHAT and CDR2 FQNNGV. Material for sequencing was a population of CD138-negative cells sorted from bone marrow. V and J are TRBV11-2 and TRBJ2-3, with D unresolved. The sequence was collected from a donor over 35 with multiple myeloma. CDR3 sequence (DNA): TGTGCCAGCAGCTTAATGTTAGTGGGAATAGTCACAGATACGCAGTATTTT. It is translated as CASSLMLVGIVTDTQYF.